The present T cell receptor (beta chain) was sequenced within a study of control samples from healthy donors and cancer patients. Comment on this clone: The sample has other DNA sequences that encode this CDR3 too.

Per the germline V gene, CDR1 is MNHEY and CDR2 is SVGAGI. Trimming cost V 8 bases and J 3 bases, with 8 bases left between them. This CDR3 comprises 11 residues. Clones were sequenced by immunoSEQ multiplex PCR, and TCRdb holds only the in-frame ones, with some missing. The sample has 150,000 to 200,000 clones; around 87% are singletons. This clonotype was sampled from a woman aged 45-60 years in good health. This chain joins TRBV6-5 and TRBJ2-7; D is undetermined. Sequencing used blood. The CDR3 nucleotides are TGTGCCAGCTTAACACACTACGAGCAGTACTTC. Translation gives CASLTHYEQYF.